The 3 T cell receptor beta chains below were found in one sample sequenced in a study of CD8+ T cells in alopecia areata (dated by TCRdb to between 2018 and 2020). The time point label, as the study defines it: more than three weeks on oral tofacitinib. The intended sense of this specimen's treatment or condition label: oral pan-JAK inhibitor, 5-10 mg twice daily. The method was the immunoSEQ multiplex PCR assay. To provide template for TCR sequencing, every sample had RNA extracted and reverse transcribed into cDNA. TCRdb mirrors the immuneACCESS table, restricted to in-frame sequences. Some clones are absent from its copies; in checked studies, under half trace to an unresolved V gene, and the reason for the others is unknown. The sample table holds about 120,000 clones, of which less than 75% were seen once. Under 35% of the sample lies in the top ten. The sample was CD8+ T cells sorted from blood, taken at week 4, from a patient treated with tofacitinib. These receptor sequences come from a human donor with alopecia areata.

Only a few counts were recorded for this clone. The V gene is TRBV4-1, the J gene TRBJ2-1; D is ambiguous. V was shortened by 3 bases and J by 9 bases, with 30 bases between the two germline ends. The CDR3 is made up of 19 amino acids. The germline gives CDR1 MGHRA, CDR2 YSYEKL. The chain's CDR3 is CASSQATWDSSSSVIEQFF. CDR3 DNA sequence: TGCGCCAGCAGCCAGGCGACATGGGATTCATCGTCTTCGGTTATTGAGCAGTTCTTC.

CDR3 sequence reads: CSVEGAGESYEQYF. CDR3 DNA sequence: TGCAGCGTTGAAGGGGCAGGGGAATCCTACGAGCAGTACTTC. The V and J genes are TRBV29-1 and TRBJ2-7; D possibly corresponds to TRBD1 (6 bases). V was cut by 1 base and J by 1 base, with 11 bases left in between. The CDR3 loop spans 14 amino acids. Germline CDR1 is SQVTM and CDR2 is ANQGSEA.

This clone was seen a few times. The chain is built from TRBV29-1 and TRBJ2-7, with no clear D. This CDR3 comprises 11 residues. Germline CDR1 SQVTM, CDR2 ANQGSEA. V was clipped by 3 bases and J by 7 bases, with 10 bases between them. CDR3 in DNA: TGCAGCGTTGAGTTGGCCACGGAGCAGTACTTC. This translates into CSVELATEQYF.